These 31 T cell receptor beta chains originate from one sample sequenced in a study of blood T cell repertoires in COVID-19. Profiled with immunoSEQ multiplex PCR; TCRdb holds only in-frame clones, not every one. The sample has 200,000 to 250,000 clones, approximately 85% seen once. Source material: peripheral blood. The receptors come from a man aged 40-50 years with acute or convalescent COVID-19.

The chain uses TRBV9 and TRBJ1-1; no firm D call. The CDR3 is made up of 12 amino acids. Germline loops: CDR1 SGDLS, CDR2 YYNGEE. The V and J ends lost 6 bases and 5 bases respectively, with 11 bases between them. CDR3 amino acids: CASTDSGTEAFF. The CDR3 DNA is TGTGCCAGCACCGACTCGGGGACTGAAGCTTTCTTT.

J is TRBJ1-5 and V is TRBV6-2 or TRBV6-3; 7 nucleotides match TRBD1. V lost 6 bases, J lost 4 bases, and 9 bases stayed unmatched. CDR3 length equals 15 residues. CDR1 and CDR2 (germline): MNHEY, SVGEGT. The CDR3 reads CASSLLGTDNQPQHF. The CDR3 DNA follows: TGTGCCAGCAGCTTACTCGGGACAGATAATCAGCCCCAGCATTTT.

This chain connects TRBV6-4 to TRBJ2-3; 8 nucleotides match TRBD2. Germline values: CDR1 MRHNA, CDR2 SNTAGT. The CDR3 extends over 15 amino acids. With V trimmed by 3 bases and J by 2 bases, 4 bases remained unmatched. The CDR3 here is CASSESSGATDTQYF. The CDR3 nucleotides are TGTGCCAGCAGTGAAAGTAGCGGGGCCACAGATACGCAGTATTTT.

This chain links TRBV7-2 with TRBJ1-2; D remains ambiguous. V lost 5 bases to trimming and J lost 4 bases, with 26 bases between them. The germline CDR1 and CDR2 sequences are SGHTA and FQGNSA. This CDR3 comprises 18 residues. CDR3: CASSPGSGATQVGYGYTF. The DNA of the CDR3 is TGTGCCAGCAGCCCTGGGTCGGGAGCCACCCAAGTCGGCTATGGCTACACCTTC.

The rearrangement joins TRBV7-6 to TRBJ2-3; 10 bases are shared with TRBD2. CDR1 and CDR2 (germline): SGHVS, FNYEAQ. After removal of 0 bases from V and 3 bases from J, the junction contained 6 bases not matched to a gene. The CDR3 spans 17 residues. In nucleotides, the CDR3 is TGTGCCAGCAGCTTAGCGGCTAGCGGGGGAAGTACAGATACGCAGTATTTT. It specifies CASSLAASGGSTDTQYF.

The genes are TRBV4-2 and TRBJ2-7, with D perhaps TRBD2 (7 bases). The CDR3 runs to 15 residues. CDR1 is LGHNA, CDR2 YNFKEQ, per germline. Between the trimmed V and J ends, which lost 4 bases and 3 bases, there was a span of 16 bases. The CDR3 loop reads CASSRGRGANYEQYF. As DNA, the CDR3 is TGTGCCAGCAGCCGGGGCCGGGGGGCCAACTACGAGCAGTACTTC.

The chain is built from TRBV5-1 and TRBJ1-4; D may be TRBD1 (6 bases). Trimming cost V 1 base and J 6 bases, with 25 bases left between them. CDR1 and CDR2 from the germline V gene are SGHRS and YFSETQ. The CDR3 extends over 19 amino acids. CDR3 bases: TGCGCCAGCAGCTTGTGGGGGCTAAGGAGCCCTCCTGGAGATGAAAAACTGTTTTTT. Amino acid sequence: CASSLWGLRSPPGDEKLFF. Looking up the rest from reference TRBV5-1 and TRBJ1-4 gives the full variable domain: KAGVTQTPRYLIKTRGQQVTLSCSPISGHRSVSWYQQTPGQGLQFLFEYFSETQRNKGNFPGRFSGRQFSNSRSEMNVSTLELGDSALYLCASSLWGLRSPPGDEKLFFGSGTQLSVL.

J is TRBJ1-3 and V is TRBV7-9; 8 positions match TRBD1. After removal of 2 bases from V and 6 bases from J, the junction contained 18 bases not matched to a gene. The CDR3 loop spans 19 amino acids. In germline, CDR1 is SEHNR, CDR2 FQNEAQ (reference sequence). The CDR3 DNA sequence: TGTGCCAGCAGCTTATTGCAGAGTGACCGACAGGGGCCTCAAAACACCATATATTTT. Translation: CASSLLQSDRQGPQNTIYF. The full variable domain, completed using reference TRBV7-9 and TRBJ1-3, is DTGVSQNPRHKITKRGQNVTFRCDPISEHNRLYWYRQTLGQGPEFLTYFQNEAQLEKSRLLSDRFSAERPKGSFSTLEIQRTEQGDSAMYLCASSLLQSDRQGPQNTIYFGEGSWLTVV.

This sequence joins TRBV15 and TRBJ1-1; D is possibly TRBD1 (6 bases). Germline V gene sequence: CDR1 LNHNV, CDR2 YYDKDF (reference sequence). The CDR3 consists of 15 residues. The V gene lost 0 bases and the J gene lost 7 bases, with 15 bases spanning the gap. The CDR3, as DNA: TGTGCCACCAGCAGAGATCAATTAGGGGGTGGTGAAGCTTTCTTT. As protein: CATSRDQLGGGEAFF.

The J gene is TRBJ2-2, the V gene TRBV6-6; possibly TRBD2 for D (5 bases). This CDR3 contains 13 residues. V was trimmed by 2 bases and J by 7 bases, leaving 8 bases between them. CDR1 and CDR2 from the germline V gene are MNHNY and SVGAGI (reference sequence). CDR3 DNA: TGTGCCAGCAGTTACGTAGCGAGCGGGGAGCTGTTTTTT. Amino acids: CASSYVASGELFF.

The CDR3 coding sequence is TGCGCCAGCAGCTCGCAATCAGCCGGGGGGAACACCGGGGAGCTGTTTTTT. This encodes CASSSQSAGGNTGELFF. The chain carries TRBV5-1 and TRBJ2-2, with D possibly matching TRBD2 (6 bases). The CDR3 loop spans 17 amino acids. V dropped 3 bases and J dropped 1 base, with 16 bases sitting between them. Per germline, CDR1 SGHRS and CDR2 YFSETQ.

The chain links TRBV4-1 to TRBJ1-2; D uncertain. The CDR3 sequence is 14 residues long. Germline V gene sequence: CDR1 MGHRA, CDR2 YSYEKL. The V end lost 1 base, the J end lost 2 bases, and 8 bases lay between the germline ends. CDR3: CASSQAGGNYGYTF. The CDR3 DNA sequence: TGCGCCAGCAGCCAAGCAGGCGGGAACTATGGCTACACCTTC.

The chain links TRBV30 to TRBJ2-7; D unclear. The germline V and J ends were trimmed by 0 bases and 3 bases, with 12 bases remaining between them. The CDR3 spans 14 residues. The germline V gene has CDR1 GTSNPN and CDR2 SVGIG (reference sequence). The CDR3 protein is CAWSVTGLSYEQYF. The CDR3 region has the DNA TGTGCCTGGAGTGTCACCGGTTTAAGCTACGAGCAGTACTTC.

There are a few counts of this clone. The chain has TRBV7-2 and TRBJ1-5; D unclear. Trimming left V 1 base short and J 0 bases short, with 10 bases between. The CDR3 totals 16 residues. Germline V gene data show CDR1 as SGHTA and CDR2 as FQGNSA. This CDR3 is CASSLGGGYSNQPQHF. CDR3 bases: TGTGCCAGCAGCTTAGGAGGAGGGTATAGCAATCAGCCCCAGCATTTT.

A note on this clone: The sample has other DNA sequences that encode this CDR3 too. The chain employs TRBV6-5 and TRBJ2-1, with D possibly TRBD1 on 6 matching bases. Germline assignment: CDR1 MNHEY and CDR2 SVGAGI. The length of the CDR3 is 11 residues. V shed 6 bases and J shed 7 bases, with 7 bases lying between them. In nucleotides, the CDR3 is TGTGCCAGCAGCAGGGGTAATGAGCAGTTCTTC. As protein: CASSRGNEQFF.

This chain joins TRBV9 and TRBJ1-2; 9 positions agree with TRBD1. Per the germline V gene, CDR1 is SGDLS and CDR2 is YYNGEE. V shed 3 bases and J 8 bases; nucleotides not matched to a gene: 5. This CDR3 has 13 amino acids. The CDR3 reads CASSAGQGKGYTF. The DNA of the CDR3 is TGTGCCAGCAGCGCGGGACAGGGCAAAGGCTACACCTTC.

This chain links TRBV2 with TRBJ1-4; possible D gene TRBD1, 6 bases. Germline CDR1 SNHLY, CDR2 FYNNEI. The ends were cut back, 6 bases at V and 10 bases at J, with 18 bases in the middle. This CDR3 spans 14 amino acids. This CDR3 is CASRGGAPEGKLFF. Written as DNA, the CDR3 is TGTGCCAGCAGGGGGGGGGCCCCCGAGGGAAAACTGTTTTTT.

This sequence joins TRBV5-1 and TRBJ2-3, with TRBD1 identical over 7 bases. The CDR3 consists of 14 residues. Losses at the gene ends were 7 bases for V and 0 bases for J; bases not matched to a gene: 5. In germline, CDR1 is SGHRS, CDR2 YFSETQ. CDR3 in amino acids: CASQGGPSTDTQYF. In DNA, the CDR3 is TGCGCCAGCCAAGGGGGCCCCAGCACAGATACGCAGTATTTT.

This chain uses TRBV3-1 (or the pseudogene TRBV3-2) with TRBJ2-4; TRBD1 is a possible D gene (7 bases). From germline, CDR1 is LGHDT and CDR2 YNNKEL (reference sequence). V lost 0 bases and J 4 bases, leaving 10 bases between the germline ends. The CDR3 spans 15 residues. DNA for the CDR3: TGTGCCAGCAGCCAAGAGACAGGGAGGAAAAACATTCAGTACTTC. The encoded protein is CASSQETGRKNIQYF.

V is TRBV6-5 and J is TRBJ1-5; possibly TRBD1 for D (5 bases). Trimming cost V 4 bases and J 0 bases, with 7 bases left between them. The germline CDR1 and CDR2 sequences are MNHEY and SVGAGI. The CDR3 is made up of 14 amino acids. CDR3 DNA: TGTGCCAGCAGTTCAGGGAATAGCAATCAGCCCCAGCATTTT. Its translation: CASSSGNSNQPQHF.

The gene calls are TRBV11-2 and TRBJ2-1; 16 bases are a match to TRBD2. The CDR3 extends over 18 amino acids. V shed 4 bases, J shed 1 base, and the junction held 4 bases outside the gene matches. The germline gives CDR1 SGHAT, CDR2 FQNNGV. CDR3 in DNA: TGTGCCAGCAGCTCGGGACTAGCGGGGGGGCGGTCCTACAATGAGCAGTTCTTC. Translated, it gives CASSSGLAGGRSYNEQFF.

V is TRBV7-3 and J is TRBJ2-7; weak D call: TRBD1 (8 bases). V was trimmed by 5 bases and J by 6 bases, leaving 20 bases between them. The germline V gene encodes CDR1 SGHTA and CDR2 FQGTGA. This CDR3 is built from 15 residues. CDR3 in amino acids: CASSVGGTGPLEQYF. CDR3 nucleotide sequence: TGTGCCAGCAGCGTCGGGGGGACAGGACCTCTCGAGCAGTACTTC. Using reference TRBV7-3 and TRBJ2-7 for the parts outside the CDR3, the full variable domain is GAGVSQTPSNKVTEKGKYVELRCDPISGHTALYWYRQSLGQGPEFLIYFQGTGAADDSGLPNDRFFAVRPEGSVSTLKIQRTERGDSAVYLCASSVGGTGPLEQYFGPGTRLTVT.

The chain recombines TRBV20-1 with TRBJ2-7, with 7 bases matching TRBD1. The CDR3 is 13 amino acids. The V gene end was trimmed by 3 bases and the J gene end by 0 bases; junction bases not matched to a gene: 2. The V gene's germline CDR1 is DFQATT and CDR2 SNEGSKA (reference sequence). This CDR3 reads CSASRDSSYEQYF. CDR3 coding DNA: TGCAGTGCTAGTAGGGACAGCTCCTACGAGCAGTACTTC.

The chain uses TRBV11-2 and TRBJ1-3, with D hard to call. Germline loops: CDR1 SGHAT, CDR2 FQNNGV. V lost 1 base to trimming and J lost 7 bases, with 14 bases between them. CDR3 length: 15 residues. CDR3 DNA sequence: TGTGCCAGCAGCTTAGGGATCGGGAGACGGAACACCATATATTTT. Translated: CASSLGIGRRNTIYF. The full variable domain, in which reference TRBV11-2 and TRBJ1-3 provide the parts outside the CDR3, is EAGVAQSPRYKIIEKRQSVAFWCNPISGHATLYWYQQILGQGPKLLIQFQNNGVVDDSQLPKDRFSAERLKGVDSTLKIQPAKLEDSAVYLCASSLGIGRRNTIYFGEGSWLTVV.

This chain connects TRBV6-5 to TRBJ1-1, with D maybe TRBD1 (6 bases). The V end was cut by 6 bases, the J end by 1 base, with 12 bases between. Germline loops: CDR1 MNHEY, CDR2 SVGAGI. This CDR3 region has 14 residues. CDR3 residues: CASRPVDRNTEAFF. The CDR3 nucleotides read TGTGCCAGCAGACCCGTGGACAGGAACACTGAAGCTTTCTTT.

The rearrangement uses TRBV30 and TRBJ1-5, with D unresolved. The V gene lost 1 base and the J gene lost 3 bases, with 10 bases spanning the gap. From germline, CDR1 is GTSNPN and CDR2 SVGIG (reference sequence). CDR3 length equals 14 residues. The CDR3 region has the DNA TGTGCCTGGAGTGCCAGCGCCCTCAATCAGCCCCAGCATTTT. Its translation: CAWSASALNQPQHF.

The genes are TRBV30 and TRBJ2-3; D gene unclear. Germline CDR1 GTSNPN, CDR2 SVGIG (reference sequence). V was pared by 2 bases and J by 4 bases, with 10 bases between. CDR3 length equals 13 residues. CDR3 amino acids: CAWSSLVADTQYF. In nucleotides, the CDR3 is TGTGCCTGGAGTTCGTTAGTAGCAGATACGCAGTATTTT.

This clone was detected once. The rearrangement joins TRBV7-9 to TRBJ2-7, with 8 bases that match TRBD1. Germline-derived CDR1 and CDR2 are SEHNR and FQNEAQ (reference sequence). The CDR3 contains 15 residues. V trimming: 2 bases; J trimming: 2 bases; junction bases outside the gene matches: 5. The CDR3 spells CASSLTGGTPYEQYF. Here the CDR3 DNA reads TGTGCCAGCAGCTTAACAGGGGGGACCCCCTACGAGCAGTACTTC.

CDR3 residues: CASNQRSSSTDTQYF. DNA for the CDR3: TGTGCCAGCAATCAGCGGAGTTCTAGCACAGATACGCAGTATTTT. This chain uses TRBV2 with TRBJ2-3; possibly TRBD2 for D (5 bases). Per germline, CDR1 SNHLY and CDR2 FYNNEI. The ends were cut back, 7 bases at V and 0 bases at J, with 14 bases in the middle. CDR3 length: 15 residues.

The chain links TRBV19 to TRBJ1-3; tentative D call: TRBD1 (6 bases). V lost 3 bases to trimming and J lost 2 bases, with 8 bases between them. Germline V gives CDR1 LNHDA, CDR2 SQIVND (reference sequence). This CDR3 region has 14 residues. CDR3: CASSIPGAGNTIYF. The CDR3, as DNA: TGTGCCAGTAGTATCCCAGGGGCTGGAAACACCATATATTTT.

The chain joins TRBV9 to TRBJ1-2; D ambiguous. Trimming pared 4 bases from V and 1 base from J, leaving 8 bases between. This CDR3 is built from 13 residues. Germline V gene sequence: CDR1 SGDLS, CDR2 YYNGEE. The CDR3 coding sequence is TGTGCCAGCAGCCCCCCCAGTAACTATGGCTACACCTTC. Amino acids: CASSPPSNYGYTF.